This T cell receptor beta chain is drawn from a study of cytomegalovirus exposure and HLA in healthy donors. Whole-study results and caveats: Specificity for CMV antigens was confirmed in vitro for three of the CMV-associated chains. The analysis excluded some indistinguishable V segments, including TRBV6-2 and TRBV6-3. Solely CMV serostatus was available to characterize immune exposure. It was assumed in the presence/absence analyses that sequencing depth was roughly uniform across donors.

The CDR3 is 17 amino acids. Trimming stripped 4 bases from V and 3 bases from J, with 23 bases between. The PCR was carried out with 60 Vbeta primers and 13 Jbeta primers. Clones were read by immunoSEQ multiplex PCR, and TCRdb kept only the in-frame ones, dropping some. The sample totals about 170,000 clones. In regard to this clone: The antigen is unknown.

This chain joins TRBV5-3 and TRBJ2-7, with D maybe TRBD1 (6 bases). TRBV5-3 is an ORF, with its function uncertain. This clonotype originated in a woman aged 18-29 years in good health and CMV-seropositive. Sequenced: PBMCs. The CDR3 DNA reads TGTGCCAGAAGCCGTGCGAAGTACAGGGAGAAGTTCTACGAGCAGTACTTC. Translating it yields CARSRAKYREKFYEQYF.